The text below deals with one T cell receptor (beta chain). Its antigen is not identified. TCRdb's table, derived via immunoSEQ multiplex PCR, lists solely in-frame clones and lacks some. This sample carries tens of thousands of clones, 70% to 90% of them seen once, and the ten largest clones take approximately 16%. The data belong to a study of radiotherapy plus CTLA-4 blockade in lung cancer. For the study at large: Overall, 15% to 20% of patients showed an objective response, while roughly 28% attained disease control. Study-wide findings and caveats: Strongest reported response predictors: early blood clone changes and post-radiation interferon-beta.

This CDR3 spans 13 amino acids. CDR1 is ENHRY and CDR2 is SYGVKD in the germline V gene. With 9 bases removed from V and 0 bases from J, the gap between germline ends came to 12 bases. The chain employs TRBV10-3 and TRBJ2-7, with D possibly TRBD1 on 6 matching bases. This sequence was found in a human donor with non-small cell lung cancer that progressed on radiotherapy plus ipilimumab. The specimen comprised peripheral blood, sampled from a patient treated with radiotherapy plus ipilimumab. The CDR3 spells CAIFDRSSYEQYF. DNA for the CDR3: TGTGCCATTTTTGACAGGTCCTCCTACGAGCAGTACTTC.